A single sample is the source of the 19 T cell receptor beta chains below, sequenced in a study of Ad26.COV2.S vaccination and SARS-CoV-2 variants. This sample's treatment: around 19 received Ad26.COV2.S at low or high dose, single or two shots; 5 received placebo; per-sample allocation not given. Day 63 after the first injection of vaccine or placebo was the sampling time. TCRdb's copy holds only in-frame clones and misses some; the assay was immunoSEQ multiplex PCR. The top ten clones hold 7% to 9.5% of a sample with a few hundred thousand clones, 83% of them seen once. Sequenced material: peripheral blood, taken in a trial of Ad26.COV2.S vaccine versus placebo. These receptors all come from a person between 18 and 59 years old who received the Ad26.COV2.S COVID-19 vaccine or a placebo.

This chain connects TRBV4-1 to TRBJ1-5; D is unresolved. Between the trimmed V and J ends, which lost 4 bases and 7 bases, there was a span of 17 bases. The length of the CDR3 is 15 residues. CDR1 is MGHRA and CDR2 is YSYEKL in the germline V gene. CDR3 in amino acids: CASSPISSGQQPQHF. DNA for the CDR3: TGCGCCAGCAGCCCGATTTCTTCAGGCCAACAGCCCCAGCATTTT.

The chain employs TRBV12-3 or TRBV12-4 and TRBJ1-2; D is unclear. V lost 3 bases, J lost 1 base, and 6 bases lay in between. The length of the CDR3 is 13 residues. For the CDR3, the DNA is TGTGCCAGCAGTTTGCGGCTTAACTATGGCTACACCTTC. It is translated as CASSLRLNYGYTF.

The chain joins TRBV19 to TRBJ2-3; tentatively, D is TRBD1 (6 bases). Germline V lookup: CDR1 LNHDA, CDR2 SQIVND (reference sequence). Trimming removed 6 bases at V and 1 base at J, with 11 bases between. This CDR3 contains 14 residues. DNA for the CDR3: TGTGCCAGTAGCTCCAGGGGCGGCACAGATACGCAGTATTTT. Translated: CASSSRGGTDTQYF. Complete variable domain (other parts from reference TRBV19 and TRBJ2-3): DGGITQSPKYLFRKEGQNVTLSCEQNLNHDAMYWYRQDPGQGLRLIYYSQIVNDFQKGDIAEGYSVSREKKESFPLTVTSAQKNPTAFYLCASSSRGGTDTQYFGPGTRLTVL.

The chain couples TRBV24-1 to TRBJ1-2; TRBD1 matches 8 bases. J was trimmed by 4 bases and V by 9 bases; bases with no gene match: 6. CDR3 length equals 13 residues. Germline V gives CDR1 KGHDR, CDR2 SFDVKD. CDR3 DNA: TGTGCCACCGCGCAGGGGGCTGGCTATGGCTACACCTTC. It encodes CATAQGAGYGYTF.

The V call is TRBV15, the J call TRBJ1-2; D not certain. With 1 base removed from V and 4 bases from J, the gap between germline ends came to 13 bases. The CDR3 has 15 residues. Germline CDR1 is LNHNV and CDR2 is YYDKDF (reference sequence). The CDR3 sequence is CATSRAGSVAYGYTF. In nucleotides, the CDR3 is TGTGCCACCAGCAGAGCCGGTAGCGTGGCCTATGGCTACACCTTC.

The chain employs TRBV27 and TRBJ2-1, with TRBD1 matching over 7 bases. The V gene's germline CDR1 is MNHEY and CDR2 SMNVEV (reference sequence). This CDR3 is 13 amino acids long. V gave up 6 bases and J gave up 9 bases; unmatched junction bases: 8. CDR3 coding DNA: TGTGCCAGCAGGGGACAGAGCTGGGGTGAGCAGTTCTTC. Protein product: CASRGQSWGEQFF.

The chain uses TRBV18 and TRBJ2-1; D might be TRBD2 (6 bases). Germline CDR1 KGHSH, CDR2 LQKENI. The V gene lost 1 base and the J gene lost 4 bases, with 11 bases spanning the gap. The CDR3 spans 15 residues. As DNA, the CDR3 is TGTGCCAGCTCACCACTTGTCGGGGGTTACAATGAGCAGTTCTTC. Its protein is CASSPLVGGYNEQFF.

This chain connects TRBV2 to TRBJ1-5, with D possibly TRBD1 on 5 matching bases. The CDR3 covers 13 residues. Deletions cut 6 bases from V and 4 bases from J, with 10 bases between. Germline V gene sequence: CDR1 SNHLY, CDR2 FYNNEI. CDR3 in DNA: TGTGCCAGCAGGGGGGACGCAAATCAGCCCCAGCATTTT. Protein sequence: CASRGDANQPQHF.

Only a few counts were recorded for this clone. The chain links TRBV6-5 to TRBJ2-1; D is uncertain. The CDR3 has 16 amino acids. Per the germline V gene, CDR1 is MNHEY and CDR2 is SVGAGI. V lost 1 base, J lost 2 bases, and 12 bases lay in between. DNA for the CDR3: TGTGCCAGCAGTTACTGGGTCGGCGGACCCTACAATGAGCAGTTCTTC. It encodes CASSYWVGGPYNEQFF.

The chain links TRBV9 to TRBJ2-7; D is perhaps TRBD1 or TRBD2 (6 bases each). Per germline, CDR1 SGDLS and CDR2 YYNGEE. The CDR3 has 16 residues. The ends were cut back, 0 bases at V and 7 bases at J, with 20 bases in the middle. The CDR3 DNA sequence: TGTGCCAGCAGCGTAGCTGGGGGCTCCTACGCGGGGGAGCAGTACTTC. This codes for CASSVAGGSYAGEQYF.

The V and J genes are TRBV11-2 and TRBJ2-7, with 7 bases that match TRBD1. The CDR3 runs to 14 residues. The germline V gene encodes CDR1 SGHAT and CDR2 FQNNGV. The V segment lost 1 base and the J segment 3 bases; nucleotides outside the gene matches: 3. The CDR3 is CASSLAGQIYEQYF. CDR3 nucleotides: TGTGCCAGCAGCTTAGCGGGACAGATCTACGAGCAGTACTTC.

In this sample, this clone turned up a few times. V and J are TRBV2 and TRBJ1-5; TRBD1 aligns across 8 bases. This CDR3 spans 15 amino acids. Germline loops: CDR1 SNHLY, CDR2 FYNNEI. Unmatched junction bases numbered 7, after V lost 5 bases and J lost 4 bases. CDR3 sequence: CASSLTGVRNQPQHF. The CDR3 bases are TGTGCCAGCAGTCTGACAGGGGTTAGGAATCAGCCCCAGCATTTT.

This chain joins TRBV4-1 and TRBJ2-7; 8 bases align to TRBD1. The germline CDR1 and CDR2 sequences are MGHRA and YSYEKL. V lost 1 base and J lost 2; bases outside the gene matches: 10. The CDR3 extends over 17 amino acids. The CDR3 protein is CASSQVFSGQAPYEQYF. The CDR3 coding sequence is TGCGCCAGCAGCCAAGTTTTTTCGGGACAGGCCCCCTACGAGCAGTACTTC.

Regarding this clone: Because the CDR3's place on the DNA is in doubt, the DNA is left out and the CDR3 is given as listed by TCRdb. The V call is TRBV6-2 or TRBV6-3, the J call TRBJ1-2. Per germline, CDR1 MNHEY and CDR2 SVGEGT. Inclusive of both ends, the CDR3 amounts to 13 amino acids. The CDR3: CASSTSPGGGFYF.

The V and J genes are TRBV18 and TRBJ2-7; a weak D match, TRBD2 (7 bases). The germline V gene encodes CDR1 KGHSH and CDR2 LQKENI. This CDR3 region has 14 residues. Trimming cost V 2 bases and J 5 bases, with 13 bases left between them. DNA of the CDR3: TGTGCCAGCTCACCAGAGGGGGGAGGGAACGAGCAGTACTTC. This sequence encodes CASSPEGGGNEQYF.

This chain joins TRBV30 and TRBJ2-1; TRBD2 agrees at 11 bases. V was clipped by 2 bases and J by 12 bases; unmatched bases: 9. Looked up from germline, CDR1 is GTSNPN and CDR2 is SVGIG (reference sequence). This CDR3 has 14 amino acids. The CDR3 region is CAWSTSGRGSVQFF. The CDR3 coding sequence is TGTGCCTGGAGTACTAGCGGGAGAGGCAGTGTGCAGTTCTTC.

The gene calls are TRBV20-1 and TRBJ2-1; D unresolved. This CDR3 contains 12 residues. Germline V gene sequence: CDR1 DFQATT, CDR2 SNEGSKA (reference sequence). V was clipped by 3 bases and J by 6 bases, with 9 bases between them. This CDR3 reads CSASSGPNEQFF. CDR3 in DNA: TGCAGTGCTAGTTCCGGGCCCAATGAGCAGTTCTTC.

This chain uses TRBV11-2 with TRBJ2-1; D not resolved. The CDR3 has 13 amino acids. V lost 3 bases to trimming and J lost 2 bases, with 5 bases between them. Germline V gene lookup returns CDR1 SGHAT and CDR2 FQNNGV. CDR3 protein: CASSLTTYNEQFF. CDR3 in DNA: TGTGCCAGCAGCTTGACAACCTACAATGAGCAGTTCTTC.

V is TRBV7-9 and J is TRBJ2-2, with 12 bases fitting TRBD2. This CDR3 has 17 residues. From germline, CDR1 is SEHNR and CDR2 FQNEAQ (reference sequence). The ends lost 8 bases at V and 4 bases at J; junction bases unmatched: 11. CDR3 sequence: CASGRTSGAEGTGELFF. CDR3 nucleotides: TGTGCCAGCGGTCGGACTAGCGGGGCGGAGGGCACCGGGGAGCTGTTTTTT.